The next 13 T cell receptor beta chains were all read from a single sample in a study of T-cell memory formation after mild COVID-19. TCRdb redid the calling of the 5' RACE reads with MiXCR, one entry per CDR3 protein. Of approximately 300,000 distinct CDR3 sequences listed, 15% to 20% are singletons. Material: PBMCs or a T cell subset sorted from them (not recorded which). Every receptor here comes from a man aged 18-30 years who had mild COVID-19 (a few samples of this study predate the infection). Cell type and time point are not known.

This clonotype was counted between two and nine times. This chain joins TRBV20-1 and TRBJ2-5; TRBD2 is a possible D gene (6 bases). The CDR3 has 13 residues. V was trimmed by 2 bases and J by 2 bases, leaving 9 bases between them. Germline CDR1 DFQATT, CDR2 SNEGSKA (reference sequence). The CDR3 region is CSARSGGQETQYF. The CDR3 region has the DNA TGCAGTGCTAGATCCGGGGGACAAGAGACCCAGTACTTC.

V usage is TRBV4-1 and J usage is TRBJ2-1; 10 bases fit TRBD2. The germline gives CDR1 MGHRA, CDR2 YSYEKL. CDR3 length equals 18 residues. With 0 bases clipped from V and 2 bases from J, the junction kept 7 bases outside the gene matches. The CDR3 DNA follows: TGCGCCAGCAGCCAAGATAGTAGCGGGGGGTATGCCTACAATGAGCAGTTCTTC. Translation gives CASSQDSSGGYAYNEQFF.

The chain uses TRBV28 and TRBJ1-1; D gene uncertain. Germline values: CDR1 MDHEN, CDR2 SYDVKM. The V and J ends lost 10 bases and 5 bases respectively, with 14 bases between them. This CDR3 is built from 12 residues. The CDR3 nucleotides are TGTGCCACTGAGTTCGCCAGGACTGAAGCTTTCTTT. The encoded protein is CATEFARTEAFF. The entire variable domain, with the rest obtained from reference TRBV28 and TRBJ1-1, is as follows: DVKVTQSSRYLVKRTGEKVFLECVQDMDHENMFWYRQDPGLGLRLIYFSYDVKMKEKGDIPEGYSVSREKKERFSLILESASTNQTSMYLCATEFARTEAFFGQGTRLTVV.

The V call is TRBV15, the J call TRBJ1-1; no clear D gene. Germline V CDR1 and CDR2: LNHNV, YYDKDF (reference sequence). The V end was cut by 0 bases, the J end by 7 bases, with 9 bases between. The CDR3 is 13 amino acids. CDR3 region: CATSRDAGGEAFF. The CDR3 DNA is TGTGCCACCAGCAGAGACGCGGGCGGTGAAGCTTTCTTT.

This clonotype has a handful of counts. The rearrangement links TRBV12-3 or TRBV12-4 to TRBJ2-7; D unclear. There are 12 residues in the CDR3. V shed 3 bases and J shed 7 bases, with 10 bases lying between them. DNA of the CDR3: TGTGCCAGCAGTTTTACGCTCGTTGAGCAGTACTTC. It codes for CASSFTLVEQYF.

The sample holds a few counts of this clonotype. It is unclear where the CDR3 begins or ends on the DNA, so no DNA is shown, and the CDR3 is as TCRdb lists it. The chain uses TRBV5-8 and TRBJ1-3. Germline V gene sequence: CDR1 SGHTS, CDR2 YDEGEE. The CDR3 contains 15 residues when both ends are counted. CDR3 loop: CASSFQMSKGNTIYF.

This clonotype has at least ten counts. One end of the junction varies from germline; a read error may be responsible. The chain carries TRBV7-2 and TRBJ1-5, with D hard to call. Per germline, CDR1 SGHTA and CDR2 FQGNSA. This CDR3 has 14 residues. The DNA for the CDR3 is TGTGCCAGCAGTTTAGGCGGGCTGGGTCAGCCCCAGCATTTT. Protein product: CASSLGGLGQPQHF.

The chain carries TRBV4-1 and TRBJ1-4; 12 bases line up with TRBD1. Germline V lookup: CDR1 MGHRA, CDR2 YSYEKL. CDR3 length: 18 residues. The ends lost 5 bases at V and 2 bases at J; junction bases unmatched: 9. The CDR3 protein is CASSAGTGGWKTNEKLFF. DNA for the CDR3: TGCGCCAGCAGCGCCGGGACAGGGGGCTGGAAGACTAATGAAAAACTGTTTTTT.

The chain has TRBV12-3 or TRBV12-4 and TRBJ2-6; the D is unclear. CDR3 length: 15 amino acids. Trimming stripped 3 bases from V and 0 bases from J, with 6 bases between. CDR3 nucleotides: TGTGCCAGCAGTTTTGTCCTCTCTGGGGCCAACGTCCTGACTTTC. The encoded protein is CASSFVLSGANVLTF.

This chain connects TRBV9 to TRBJ2-1; the D gene could be TRBD1 or TRBD2 (5 bases each). Between the trimmed V and J ends, which lost 4 bases and 5 bases, there was a span of 16 bases. The CDR3 covers 15 residues. Germline lookup yields CDR1 SGDLS and CDR2 YYNGEE. The CDR3 loop is CASSFAGTGNNEQFF. In DNA form, the CDR3 reads TGTGCCAGCAGCTTTGCCGGGACGGGGAACAATGAGCAGTTCTTC.

This clonotype has just a few counts. The J gene is TRBJ2-2, the V gene TRBV28; no clear D gene. Germline CDR1 reads MDHEN; CDR2 reads SYDVKM. The CDR3 consists of 13 residues. V lost 5 bases and J lost 6, with 10 bases in between. This CDR3 reads CASSPSLAGELFF. DNA for the CDR3: TGTGCCAGCAGTCCGAGCCTCGCCGGGGAGCTGTTTTTT.

In this sample, this clonotype turned up a few times. This chain links TRBV28 with TRBJ1-1; maybe TRBD1 (5 bases). The CDR3 consists of 15 residues. The V gene lost 6 bases and the J gene lost 4 bases, with 18 bases spanning the gap. The germline V gene encodes CDR1 MDHEN and CDR2 SYDVKM. The CDR3 loop reads CASRTTGGLVTEAFF. CDR3 sequence (DNA): TGTGCCAGCAGAACTACGGGGGGGTTGGTCACTGAAGCTTTCTTT.

This clonotype was seen a few times. The V gene is TRBV7-9, the J gene TRBJ2-7, with 8 bases fitting TRBD1. Per the germline V gene, CDR1 is SEHNR and CDR2 is FQNEAQ (reference sequence). V shed 5 bases and J 5 bases; nucleotides not matched to a gene: 11. The CDR3 length is 15 residues. The CDR3 DNA is TGTGCCAGCAGCCCATTGGGGCAGGGGGCCCACGAGCAGTACGTC. Protein sequence: CASSPLGQGAHEQYV.